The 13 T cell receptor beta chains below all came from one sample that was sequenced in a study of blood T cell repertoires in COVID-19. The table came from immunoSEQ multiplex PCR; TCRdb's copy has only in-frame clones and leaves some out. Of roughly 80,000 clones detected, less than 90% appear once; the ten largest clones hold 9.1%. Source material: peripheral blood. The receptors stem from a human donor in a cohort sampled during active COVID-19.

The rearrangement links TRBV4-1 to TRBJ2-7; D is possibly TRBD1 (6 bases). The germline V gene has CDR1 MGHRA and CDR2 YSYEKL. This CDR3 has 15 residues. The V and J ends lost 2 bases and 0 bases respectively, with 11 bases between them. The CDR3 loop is CASSQLQGLSYEQYF. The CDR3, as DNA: TGCGCCAGCAGCCAACTACAGGGCCTCTCCTACGAGCAGTACTTC.

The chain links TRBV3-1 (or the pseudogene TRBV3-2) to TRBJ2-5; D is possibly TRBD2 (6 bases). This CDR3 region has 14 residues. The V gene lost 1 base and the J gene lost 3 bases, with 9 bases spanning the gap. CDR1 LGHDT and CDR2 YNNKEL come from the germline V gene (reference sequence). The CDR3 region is CASSQGGDEETQYF. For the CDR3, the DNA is TGTGCCAGCAGCCAAGGGGGGGATGAAGAGACCCAGTACTTC.

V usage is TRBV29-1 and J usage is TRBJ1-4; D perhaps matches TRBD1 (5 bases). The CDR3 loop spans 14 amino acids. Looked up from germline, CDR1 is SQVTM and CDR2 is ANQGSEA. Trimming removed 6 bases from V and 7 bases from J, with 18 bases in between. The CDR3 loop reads CSVNAGTGSEKLFF. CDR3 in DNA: TGCAGCGTGAACGCCGGGACTGGAAGTGAAAAACTGTTTTTT.

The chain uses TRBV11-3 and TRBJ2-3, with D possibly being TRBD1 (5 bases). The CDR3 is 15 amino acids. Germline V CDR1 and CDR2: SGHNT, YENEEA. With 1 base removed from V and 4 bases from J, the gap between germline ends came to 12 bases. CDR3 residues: CASSLGRGSSDTQYF. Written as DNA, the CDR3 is TGTGCCAGCAGCTTAGGAAGGGGCTCATCAGATACGCAGTATTTT.

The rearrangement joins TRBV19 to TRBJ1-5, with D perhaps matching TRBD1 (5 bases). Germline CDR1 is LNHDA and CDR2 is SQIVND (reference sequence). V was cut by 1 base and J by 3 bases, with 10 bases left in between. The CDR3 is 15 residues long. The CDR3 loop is CASSIVQGDNQPQHF. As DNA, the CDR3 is TGTGCCAGTAGTATAGTCCAGGGTGACAATCAGCCCCAGCATTTT. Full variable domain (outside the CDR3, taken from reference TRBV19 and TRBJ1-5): DGGITQSPKYLFRKEGQNVTLSCEQNLNHDAMYWYRQDPGQGLRLIYYSQIVNDFQKGDIAEGYSVSREKKESFPLTVTSAQKNPTAFYLCASSIVQGDNQPQHFGDGTRLSIL.

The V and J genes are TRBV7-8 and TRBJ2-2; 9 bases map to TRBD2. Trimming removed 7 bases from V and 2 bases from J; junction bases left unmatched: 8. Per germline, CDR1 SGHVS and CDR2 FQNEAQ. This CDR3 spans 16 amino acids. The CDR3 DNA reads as TGTGCCAGCACCCCCCCCCTAGCGGGAAACACCGGGGAGCTGTTTTTT. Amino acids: CASTPPLAGNTGELFF.

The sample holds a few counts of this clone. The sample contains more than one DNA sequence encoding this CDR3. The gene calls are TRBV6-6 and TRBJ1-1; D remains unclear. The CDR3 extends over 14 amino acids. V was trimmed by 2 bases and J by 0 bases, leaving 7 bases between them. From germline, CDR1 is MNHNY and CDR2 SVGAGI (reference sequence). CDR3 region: CASSYAELNTEAFF. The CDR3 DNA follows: TGTGCCAGCAGTTACGCCGAGTTGAACACTGAAGCTTTCTTT.

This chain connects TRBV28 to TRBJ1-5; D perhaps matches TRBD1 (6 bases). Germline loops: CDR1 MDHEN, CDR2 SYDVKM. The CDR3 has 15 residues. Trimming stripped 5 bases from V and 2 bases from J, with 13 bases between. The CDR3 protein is CASSPNRVRNQPQHF. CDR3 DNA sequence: TGTGCCAGCAGTCCCAACAGGGTTCGCAATCAGCCCCAGCATTTT.

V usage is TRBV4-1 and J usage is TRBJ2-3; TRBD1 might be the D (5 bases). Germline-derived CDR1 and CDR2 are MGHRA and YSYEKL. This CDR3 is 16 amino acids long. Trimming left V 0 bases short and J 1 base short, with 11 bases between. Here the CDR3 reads CASSQDQGAGTDTQYF. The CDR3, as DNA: TGCGCCAGCAGCCAAGATCAGGGCGCGGGCACAGATACGCAGTATTTT.

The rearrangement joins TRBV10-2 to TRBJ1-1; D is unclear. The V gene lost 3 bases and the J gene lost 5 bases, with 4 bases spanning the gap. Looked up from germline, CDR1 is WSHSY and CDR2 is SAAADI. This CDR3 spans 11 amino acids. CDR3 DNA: TGCGCCAGCAGTGATCCGACTGAAGCTTTCTTT. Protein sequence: CASSDPTEAFF.

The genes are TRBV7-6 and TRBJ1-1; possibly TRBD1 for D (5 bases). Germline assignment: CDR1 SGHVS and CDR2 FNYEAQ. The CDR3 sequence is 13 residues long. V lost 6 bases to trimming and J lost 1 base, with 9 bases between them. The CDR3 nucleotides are TGTGCCAGCAGTGCTCAGGGGAACACTGAAGCTTTCTTT. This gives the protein CASSAQGNTEAFF.

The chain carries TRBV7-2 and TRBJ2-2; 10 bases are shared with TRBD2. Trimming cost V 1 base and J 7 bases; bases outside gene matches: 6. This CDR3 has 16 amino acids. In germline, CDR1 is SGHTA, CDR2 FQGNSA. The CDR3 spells CASSLVGTSVGGELFF. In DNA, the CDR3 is TGTGCCAGCAGCTTAGTGGGGACTAGCGTAGGCGGGGAGCTGTTTTTT.

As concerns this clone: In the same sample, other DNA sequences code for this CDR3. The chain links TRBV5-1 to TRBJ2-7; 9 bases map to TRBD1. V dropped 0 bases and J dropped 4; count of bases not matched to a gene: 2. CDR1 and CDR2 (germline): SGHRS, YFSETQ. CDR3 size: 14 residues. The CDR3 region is CASSLDRGPYEQYF. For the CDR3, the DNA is TGCGCCAGCAGCTTGGACAGGGGGCCGTACGAGCAGTACTTC.